This passage covers 30 T cell receptor beta chains from one sample sequenced in a study of long-term antiretroviral therapy in people with HIV. The authors ran the immunoSEQ assay, v3.0, at survey level. Measured with immunoSEQ multiplex PCR; TCRdb has only the in-frame clones, and not every one. Of tens of thousands of clones listed, approximately 85% were seen once; the top ten hold roughly 3.5%. Sequenced here: unsorted PBMCs, sampled 0.8 years before starting antiretroviral therapy. These receptors all stem from a man younger than 30 with HIV.

The rearrangement links TRBV11-3 to TRBJ2-7; D uncertain. Germline V CDR1 and CDR2: SGHNT, YENEEA. The ends were cut back, 5 bases at V and 4 bases at J, with 12 bases in the middle. CDR3 length: 13 residues. CDR3 coding DNA: TGTGCCAGCAGCCTGCACGTAGGGTACGAGCAGTACTTC. Translating it yields CASSLHVGYEQYF.

The chain has TRBV9 and TRBJ2-5; weak D call: TRBD2 (6 bases). Trimming removed 4 bases from V and 5 bases from J, with 18 bases in between. The CDR3 totals 15 residues. Germline V CDR1 and CDR2: SGDLS, YYNGEE. The CDR3 here is CASSRNSREEETQYF. CDR3 coding DNA: TGTGCCAGCAGCCGAAACAGCAGGGAGGAGGAGACCCAGTACTTC.

This clone has only a few counts. This chain connects TRBV6-1 to TRBJ1-4; D is uncertain. Trimming stripped 1 base from V and 11 bases from J, with 8 bases between. CDR3 size: 12 residues. Germline CDR1 MNHNS, CDR2 SASEGT. DNA of the CDR3: TGTGCCAGCAGTGAAGGGGCGGGGAAACTGTTTTTT. Translated, it gives CASSEGAGKLFF.

The chain is built from TRBV6-7 and TRBJ1-1, with D possibly being TRBD1 (5 bases). TRBV6-7 is assigned to the ORF class and has an uncertain function. The germline V and J ends were trimmed by 8 bases and 7 bases, with 17 bases remaining between them. This CDR3 contains 13 residues. The CDR3 sequence: CASWGVGQGEAFF. The CDR3 region has the DNA TGTGCCAGCTGGGGGGTGGGGCAGGGTGAAGCTTTCTTT.

V gene TRBV9 combines with J gene TRBJ2-2, with 8 nucleotides matching TRBD2. The germline V gene encodes CDR1 SGDLS and CDR2 YYNGEE. The CDR3 length is 16 residues. Germline trimming cut 3 bases from V and 1 base from J; bases unmatched to any gene: 5. CDR3 coding DNA: TGTGCCAGCAGCGGGGGACTAGTGGTGAACACCGGGGAGCTGTTTTTT. Translation gives CASSGGLVVNTGELFF.

This rearrangement joins TRBV18 to TRBJ1-3; D remains unclear. Germline V gives CDR1 KGHSH, CDR2 LQKENI. This CDR3 is 16 amino acids long. V lost 0 bases and J lost 0, with 9 bases in between. Written as DNA, the CDR3 is TGTGCCAGCTCACCACCGGGCGGATACTCTGGAAACACCATATATTTT. Protein sequence: CASSPPGGYSGNTIYF.

The chain carries TRBV19 and TRBJ2-7; D is unresolved. Trimming removed 5 bases at V and 0 bases at J, with 11 bases between. Germline loops: CDR1 LNHDA, CDR2 SQIVND (reference sequence). The CDR3 runs to 14 residues. Here the CDR3 reads CASSGSASSYEQYF. DNA of the CDR3: TGTGCCAGTAGTGGGTCGGCGAGCTCCTACGAGCAGTACTTC. Using reference TRBV19 and TRBJ2-7 for the parts outside the CDR3, the full variable domain is DGGITQSPKYLFRKEGQNVTLSCEQNLNHDAMYWYRQDPGQGLRLIYYSQIVNDFQKGDIAEGYSVSREKKESFPLTVTSAQKNPTAFYLCASSGSASSYEQYFGPGTRLTVT.

The rearrangement uses TRBV2 and TRBJ1-4, with D hard to call. With 5 bases removed from V and 10 bases from J, the gap between germline ends came to 8 bases. CDR3 length: 11 residues. Germline CDR1 reads SNHLY; CDR2 reads FYNNEI. CDR3 region: CASSHEGKLFF. The CDR3 DNA follows: TGTGCCAGCAGTCATGAGGGAAAACTGTTTTTT.

The CDR3 sequence: CASSLDEWYEQYF. The CDR3 coding sequence is TGTGCCAGCAGCCTAGACGAGTGGTACGAGCAGTACTTC. V usage is TRBV14 and J usage is TRBJ2-7; D not resolved. The CDR3 runs to 13 residues. Germline-derived CDR1 and CDR2 are SGHDN and FVKESK. V was pared by 4 bases and J by 4 bases, with 11 bases between.

The chain couples TRBV28 to TRBJ1-2; D is ambiguous. V lost 3 bases, J lost 0 bases, and 11 bases lay in between. In germline, CDR1 is MDHEN, CDR2 SYDVKM. The CDR3 covers 15 residues. CDR3 sequence: CASSFTVPANYGYTF. In DNA form, the CDR3 reads TGTGCCAGCAGTTTTACTGTGCCAGCTAACTATGGCTACACCTTC.

This chain links TRBV2 with TRBJ2-7; D is ambiguous. CDR1 is SNHLY, CDR2 FYNNEI, per germline. CDR3 length: 12 residues. The V end lost 6 bases, the J end lost 7 bases, and 13 bases lay between the germline ends. The CDR3 region is CASSQITWEQYF. DNA of the CDR3: TGTGCCAGCAGCCAAATTACGTGGGAGCAGTACTTC. The full variable domain, rest sourced from reference TRBV2 and TRBJ2-7, is EPEVTQTPSHQVTQMGQEVILRCVPISNHLYFYWYRQILGQKVEFLVSFYNNEISEKSEIFDDQFSVERPDGSNFTLKIRSTKLEDSAMYFCASSQITWEQYFGPGTRLTVT.

J is TRBJ1-2 and V is TRBV6-5; D gene uncertain. V dropped 6 bases and J dropped 7 bases, with 15 bases sitting between them. CDR1 MNHEY and CDR2 SVGAGI come from the germline V gene. The CDR3 has 13 amino acids. This chain's CDR3 is CASRSLGKGGYTF. The CDR3, as DNA: TGTGCCAGCAGATCTTTGGGGAAGGGTGGCTACACCTTC.

CDR3: CASSSNRGRQETQYF. The CDR3 DNA reads TGCGCCAGCAGCTCCAATAGGGGGAGGCAAGAGACCCAGTACTTC. The V call is TRBV5-1, the J call TRBJ2-5, with D perhaps given as TRBD1 or TRBD2 (6 bases each). Germline-derived CDR1 and CDR2 are SGHRS and YFSETQ. This CDR3 contains 15 residues. The V gene lost 3 bases and the J gene lost 2 bases, with 14 bases spanning the gap.

The count of this clone is one. This chain uses TRBV11-3 with TRBJ1-5; D call uncertain. Germline values: CDR1 SGHNT, CDR2 YENEEA. The CDR3 totals 14 residues. V lost 11 bases, J lost 2 bases, and 16 bases lay in between. The CDR3 protein is CARHRADGNQPQHF. Here the CDR3 DNA reads TGTGCCCGCCATAGGGCGGACGGCAATCAGCCCCAGCATTTT. The full variable domain, completed using reference TRBV11-3 and TRBJ1-5, is EAGVVQSPRYKIIEKKQPVAFWCNPISGHNTLYWYLQNLGQGPELLIRYENEEAVDDSQLPKDRFSAERLKGVDSTLKIQPAELGDSAVYLCARHRADGNQPQHFGDGTRLSIL.

This chain links TRBV6-6 with TRBJ1-2; D remains ambiguous. The length of the CDR3 is 14 residues. Germline-derived CDR1 and CDR2 are MNHNY and SVGAGI (reference sequence). V was clipped by 6 bases and J by 8 bases, with 19 bases between them. CDR3 sequence (DNA): TGTGCCAGCAGGCGTCCTGGCGGGTCGGGCGGCTACACCTTC. Its translation is CASRRPGGSGGYTF.

The chain employs TRBV5-1 and TRBJ1-1; 7 bases match TRBD1. Germline CDR1 is SGHRS and CDR2 is YFSETQ. V lost 0 bases to trimming and J lost 3 bases; unmatched junction nucleotides: 2. CDR3 length: 14 residues. In nucleotides, the CDR3 is TGCGCCAGCAGCTTGGTACAGGGGTACACTGAAGCTTTCTTT. Its translation: CASSLVQGYTEAFF. Full variable domain (rest looked up from reference TRBV5-1 and TRBJ1-1): KAGVTQTPRYLIKTRGQQVTLSCSPISGHRSVSWYQQTPGQGLQFLFEYFSETQRNKGNFPGRFSGRQFSNSRSEMNVSTLELGDSALYLCASSLVQGYTEAFFGQGTRLTVV.

This clone was counted a single time. This chain connects TRBV19 to TRBJ1-1; D uncertain. Germline CDR1 LNHDA, CDR2 SQIVND (reference sequence). The CDR3 covers 11 residues. With 7 bases removed from V and 1 base from J, the gap between germline ends came to 4 bases. The DNA for the CDR3 is TGTGCCAGTATGAAGAACACTGAAGCTTTCTTT. This codes for CASMKNTEAFF.

The chain combines TRBV29-1 with TRBJ2-7, with TRBD1 matching 12 bases. With V trimmed by 5 bases and J by 6 bases, 8 bases remained unmatched. Germline V CDR1 and CDR2: SQVTM, ANQGSEA. This CDR3 comprises 14 residues. For the CDR3, the DNA is TGCAGCGTTAGGGGGGACAGGGGGCGGTCCGAGCAGTACTTC. This encodes CSVRGDRGRSEQYF.

The CDR3 region is CASSLGGGSEQFF. The CDR3 region has the DNA TGTGCCAGCAGCCTCGGAGGGGGTTCCGAGCAGTTCTTC. The chain is built from TRBV9 and TRBJ2-1; D is perhaps TRBD1 or TRBD2 (6 bases each). The CDR3 loop spans 13 amino acids. Germline V gene lookup returns CDR1 SGDLS and CDR2 YYNGEE. V was cut by 4 bases and J by 10 bases, with 15 bases left in between.

This clone was seen a single time. The chain carries TRBV19 and TRBJ1-5, with 9 bases matching TRBD1. V lost 4 bases, J lost 6 bases, and 4 bases stayed unmatched. The CDR3 spans 14 residues. In germline, CDR1 is LNHDA, CDR2 SQIVND (reference sequence). CDR3: CASSTQGAGQPQHF. For the CDR3, the DNA is TGTGCCAGTAGTACACAGGGGGCGGGTCAGCCCCAGCATTTT.

The chain uses TRBV29-1 and TRBJ2-1; D is perhaps TRBD2 (5 bases). Trimming removed 7 bases from V and 5 bases from J, with 12 bases in between. The CDR3 has 12 residues. Germline CDR1 SQVTM, CDR2 ANQGSEA. The CDR3 DNA reads as TGCAGCGAACGTACGGGAAACAATGAGCAGTTCTTC. It is translated as CSERTGNNEQFF.

The J gene is TRBJ2-2, the V gene TRBV2; TRBD2 might be the D (5 bases). The CDR3 contains 14 residues. V was trimmed by 7 bases and J by 4 bases, leaving 13 bases between them. CDR1 and CDR2 from the germline V gene are SNHLY and FYNNEI. The CDR3 nucleotides read TGTGCCAGCATCGCTGGGCGGGCCACCGGGGAGCTGTTTTTT. Residues: CASIAGRATGELFF.

The chain combines TRBV10-3 with TRBJ2-1, with no clear D. Germline values: CDR1 ENHRY, CDR2 SYGVKD. The CDR3 has 11 residues. The V end was cut by 4 bases, the J end by 8 bases, with 6 bases between. CDR3 DNA: TGTGCCATCAGTGCAACGGATGAGCAGTTCTTC. Protein product: CAISATDEQFF.

V usage is TRBV6-1 and J usage is TRBJ1-2; D not certain. V was clipped by 1 base and J by 3 bases, with 6 bases between them. Germline V gives CDR1 MNHNS, CDR2 SASEGT. The CDR3 extends over 13 amino acids. Written as DNA, the CDR3 is TGTGCCAGCAGTGAAGTTGGGGACTATGGCTACACCTTC. As protein: CASSEVGDYGYTF.

V and J are TRBV5-8 and TRBJ1-4; D gene ambiguous. Germline loops: CDR1 SGHTS, CDR2 YDEGEE. The CDR3 loop spans 15 amino acids. The V and J ends lost 4 bases and 8 bases respectively, with 18 bases between them. CDR3 amino acids: CASSRRTPGEEKLFF. In DNA, the CDR3 is TGTGCCAGCAGCCGAAGGACCCCCGGCGAGGAAAAACTGTTTTTT.

The gene calls are TRBV18 and TRBJ2-2; TRBD2 matches at 11 bases. This CDR3 has 16 residues. Per germline, CDR1 KGHSH and CDR2 LQKENI. The J segment lost 5 bases and the V segment lost 2 bases, leaving 4 bases of the junction unmatched. In DNA form, the CDR3 reads TGTGCCAGCTCACCAACTAGCGGGAGTGGAACCGGGGAGCTGTTTTTT. The encoded protein is CASSPTSGSGTGELFF.

This chain connects TRBV7-8 to TRBJ1-3; no reliable D call. Trimming stripped 5 bases from V and 2 bases from J, with 16 bases between. From germline, CDR1 is SGHVS and CDR2 FQNEAQ. CDR3 size: 16 residues. For the CDR3, the DNA is TGTGCCAGCAGCCATCCCGGGGTGGCTCCTGGAAACACCATATATTTT. Amino acids: CASSHPGVAPGNTIYF.

DNA of the CDR3: TGTGCCAGCAGCTCGGGACAGGGTCTAAACTATGGCTACACCTTC. Its translation is CASSSGQGLNYGYTF. The chain uses TRBV7-2 and TRBJ1-2, with 9 bases identical to TRBD1. Losses at the gene ends were 4 bases for V and 2 bases for J; bases not matched to a gene: 5. Germline V gives CDR1 SGHTA, CDR2 FQGNSA. CDR3 length equals 15 residues.

This clone appeared a few times. The chain links TRBV11-2 to TRBJ1-5; no firm D call. The V end was cut by 1 base, the J end by 6 bases, with 7 bases between. The CDR3 length is 13 residues. Germline assignment: CDR1 SGHAT and CDR2 FQNNGV. The DNA for the CDR3 is TGTGCCAGCAGCTTAGGGGGAGGTCAGCCCCAGCATTTT. It translates to CASSLGGGQPQHF. Variable domain in full (rest from reference TRBV11-2 and TRBJ1-5): EAGVAQSPRYKIIEKRQSVAFWCNPISGHATLYWYQQILGQGPKLLIQFQNNGVVDDSQLPKDRFSAERLKGVDSTLKIQPAKLEDSAVYLCASSLGGGQPQHFGDGTRLSIL.

This clone was seen a handful of times. The chain has TRBV7-9 and TRBJ2-7; no clear D gene. V was shortened by 1 base and J by 6 bases, with 7 bases between the two germline ends. This CDR3 is 12 amino acids long. CDR1 is SEHNR and CDR2 is FQNEAQ in the germline V gene (reference sequence). The CDR3 region has the DNA TGTGCCAGCAGCTTAGGACGCAGCGAGCAGTACTTC. Its protein product is CASSLGRSEQYF.